The present T cell receptor (beta chain) was sequenced within a study of cytomegalovirus exposure and HLA in healthy donors. Regarding the study as a whole: Most subjects had HLA-A and HLA-B alleles reportedly predicted accurately by TCR beta sequences.

PCR employed 60 Vbeta and 13 Jbeta primers. TCRdb's table, derived via immunoSEQ multiplex PCR, lists solely in-frame clones and lacks some. This sample's table reports about 160,000 clones. As for this clone: Its matching antigen is unknown.

The V gene's germline CDR1 is SGHRS and CDR2 YFSETQ. Trimming removed 2 bases at V and 5 bases at J, with 16 bases between. The CDR3 length is 16 residues. Sequencing input: PBMCs. This sequence originates from a woman aged 55-69 years in good health and CMV-seronegative. The chain carries TRBV5-1 and TRBJ2-2; D might be TRBD2 (7 bases). CDR3 protein: CASSFSAGAFTGELFF. The CDR3, as DNA: TGCGCCAGCAGCTTTTCGGCGGGGGCATTTACCGGGGAGCTGTTTTTT.